Listed here are 10 T cell receptor beta chains from one sample, sequenced in a study of vaccination and CD4 T cells after COVID-19. The Oncomine TCR Beta short-read assay sequenced DNA from cultured CD4+ T cells. TCRdb called the PCR reads again in MiXCR, with one record for every CDR3 protein. The table includes about 25,000 distinct CDR3 sequences, less than 40% detected once. Antigens for these TCRs are unknown. The time point is: late sampling 161 to 241 days after vaccination in a few convalescent patients. Treatment here: approximately 9-day PBMC culture with coronavirus spike peptide pools or control peptides (ViraFEST assay). Sequencing was performed on CD4+ T cells from blood, cultured in vitro, taken about 7 months after SARS-CoV-2 vaccination. These receptors were taken from a human donor who had recovered from COVID-19.

The chain is built from TRBV20-1 and TRBJ2-7, with 8 bases fitting TRBD1. In germline, CDR1 is DFQATT, CDR2 SNEGSKA (reference sequence). The CDR3 is 14 amino acids. V was pared by 3 bases and J by 0 bases, with 4 bases of the junction left unmatched. CDR3 in amino acids: CSASQGATSYEQYF. The CDR3 region has the DNA TGCAGTGCTAGCCAGGGGGCAACCTCCTACGAGCAGTACTTC.

The J gene is TRBJ1-5, the V gene TRBV2; 8 bases are shared with TRBD1. The germline gives CDR1 SNHLY, CDR2 FYNNEI. V gave up 6 bases and J gave up 5 bases; unmatched junction bases: 3. The CDR3 length is 13 residues. CDR3 coding DNA: TGTGCCAGCAGAGACAGGGGTTATCAGCCCCAGCATTTT. This codes for CASRDRGYQPQHF.

The CDR3 bases are TGCAGTGCGCAGACAGCTTACTTAGTAAACACTGAAGCTTTCTTT. Its protein is CSAQTAYLVNTEAFF. The V gene is TRBV20-1, the J gene TRBJ1-1; D might be TRBD1 (5 bases). Germline V gene sequence: CDR1 DFQATT, CDR2 SNEGSKA (reference sequence). The CDR3 sequence is 15 residues long. Trimming pared 6 bases from V and 2 bases from J, leaving 19 bases between.

The CDR3 loop is CASSLSSQPQHF. CDR3 DNA: TGTGCCAGCAGTTTAAGTTCGCAGCCCCAGCATTTT. The rearrangement joins TRBV28 to TRBJ1-5; D is unclear. The CDR3 contains 12 residues. Between the trimmed V and J ends, which lost 2 bases and 7 bases, there was a span of 6 bases. CDR1 is MDHEN, CDR2 SYDVKM, per germline.

V and J are TRBV24-1 and TRBJ2-1, with unresolved D. The germline V gene encodes CDR1 KGHDR and CDR2 SFDVKD. V lost 6 bases and J 1 base, leaving 6 bases between the germline ends. This CDR3 region has 13 residues. The CDR3 DNA is TGTGCCACCAGTAGGAAATCCTACAATGAGCAGTTCTTC. It codes for CATSRKSYNEQFF.

The rearrangement uses TRBV10-3 and TRBJ1-1; 9 positions agree with TRBD1. The CDR3 is made up of 14 amino acids. In germline, CDR1 is ENHRY, CDR2 SYGVKD. V lost 4 bases, J lost 6 bases, and 6 bases stayed unmatched. CDR3 residues: CAISGDRVVSEAFF. The CDR3 DNA reads as TGTGCCATCAGTGGGGACAGGGTGGTCTCTGAAGCTTTCTTT.

This clonotype appeared a few times. This chain uses TRBV20-1 with TRBJ2-3, with 7 bases fitting TRBD2. Germline V gives CDR1 DFQATT, CDR2 SNEGSKA (reference sequence). The CDR3 length is 13 residues. CDR3 residues: CTTLRGLTDTQYF. CDR3 in DNA: TGCACTACCCTAAGGGGACTAACCGATACGCAGTATTTT.

In this sample, this clonotype turned up a few times. V gene TRBV7-9 combines with J gene TRBJ2-7; TRBD1 is a possible D gene (6 bases). The CDR3 totals 13 residues. V lost 2 bases and J lost 5, with 10 bases in between. The germline gives CDR1 SEHNR, CDR2 FQNEAQ (reference sequence). This CDR3 reads CASSLQGRDEQYF. The DNA of the CDR3 is TGTGCCAGCAGCTTACAGGGGCGCGACGAGCAGTACTTC.

In this sample, this clonotype turned up a few times. V usage is TRBV19 and J usage is TRBJ1-1; 9 positions agree with TRBD1. Germline assignment: CDR1 LNHDA and CDR2 SQIVND (reference sequence). Unmatched junction bases numbered 5, after V lost 10 bases and J lost 2 bases. This CDR3 spans 13 amino acids. The CDR3 nucleotides read TGTGCCACCGAGGGACAGGGAAACACTGAAGCTTTCTTT. It codes for CATEGQGNTEAFF.

The chain recombines TRBV20-1 with TRBJ1-5; the match to TRBD1 covers 8 bases. Germline V lookup: CDR1 DFQATT, CDR2 SNEGSKA (reference sequence). This CDR3 contains 15 residues. J was trimmed by 2 bases and V by 6 bases; bases with no gene match: 9. CDR3 in amino acids: CSAPGGAFGNQPQHF. Written as DNA, the CDR3 is TGCAGTGCCCCAGGGGGCGCGTTTGGCAATCAGCCCCAGCATTTT.